This section outlines one T cell receptor beta chain sequence together with its context. Its specificity is unknown. The data were taken from a study of cytomegalovirus exposure and HLA in healthy donors. General study points: Association of a missense DCLRE1C variant with TCR beta V- and J-gene trimming was reported in a later analysis.

The CDR3 is made up of 15 amino acids. Germline V gives CDR1 MDHEN, CDR2 SYDVKM. V was cut by 3 bases and J by 5 bases, with 13 bases left in between. Both 60 Vbeta primers and 13 Jbeta primers went into the PCR. The repertoire was sequenced with immunoSEQ multiplex PCR; TCRdb's copy has only in-frame clones and lacks some. The sample has about 190,000 clones, 70% to 80% seen once. This sequence originates from a woman between 25 and 40 years old in good health and CMV-seropositive. The V call is TRBV28, the J call TRBJ2-2; D perhaps matches TRBD1 (6 bases). The sequencing input was PBMCs. CDR3 amino acids: CASSFSGTTTGELFF. In DNA form, the CDR3 reads TGTGCCAGCAGTTTCTCTGGGACAACAACCGGGGAGCTGTTTTTT.